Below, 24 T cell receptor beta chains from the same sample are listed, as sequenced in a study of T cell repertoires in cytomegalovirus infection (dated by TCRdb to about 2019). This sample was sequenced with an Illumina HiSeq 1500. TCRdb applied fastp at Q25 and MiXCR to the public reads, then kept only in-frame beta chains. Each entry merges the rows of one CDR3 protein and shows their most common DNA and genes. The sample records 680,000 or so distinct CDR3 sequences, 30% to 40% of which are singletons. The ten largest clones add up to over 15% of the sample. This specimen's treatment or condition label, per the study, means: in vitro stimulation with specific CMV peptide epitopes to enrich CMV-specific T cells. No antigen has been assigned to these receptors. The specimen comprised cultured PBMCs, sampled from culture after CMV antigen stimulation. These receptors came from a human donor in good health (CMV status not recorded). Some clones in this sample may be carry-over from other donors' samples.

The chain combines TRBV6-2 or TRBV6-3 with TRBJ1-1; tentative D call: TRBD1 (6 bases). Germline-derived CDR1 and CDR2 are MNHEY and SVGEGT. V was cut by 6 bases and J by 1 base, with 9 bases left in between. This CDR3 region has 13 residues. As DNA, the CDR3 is TGTGCCAGCAGGTCGGGACAGAACACTGAAGCTTTCTTT. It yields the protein CASRSGQNTEAFF.

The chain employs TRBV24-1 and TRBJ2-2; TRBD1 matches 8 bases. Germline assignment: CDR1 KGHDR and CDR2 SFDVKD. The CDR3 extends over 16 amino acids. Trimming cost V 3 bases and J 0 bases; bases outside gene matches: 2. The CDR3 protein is CATSDPGGTNTGELFF. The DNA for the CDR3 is TGTGCCACCAGTGATCCAGGGGGCACGAACACCGGGGAGCTGTTTTTT.

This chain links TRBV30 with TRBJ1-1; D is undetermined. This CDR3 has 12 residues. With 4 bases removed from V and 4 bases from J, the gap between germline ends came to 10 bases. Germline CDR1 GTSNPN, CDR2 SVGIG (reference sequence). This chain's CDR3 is CAWTTLGTEAFF. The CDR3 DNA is TGTGCCTGGACAACCTTGGGCACTGAAGCTTTCTTT.

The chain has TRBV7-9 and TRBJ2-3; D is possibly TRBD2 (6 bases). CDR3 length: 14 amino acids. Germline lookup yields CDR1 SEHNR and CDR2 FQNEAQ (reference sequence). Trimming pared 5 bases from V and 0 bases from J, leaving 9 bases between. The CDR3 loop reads CASSRLDSTDTQYF. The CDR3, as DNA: TGTGCCAGCAGCCGACTAGACAGCACAGATACGCAGTATTTT.

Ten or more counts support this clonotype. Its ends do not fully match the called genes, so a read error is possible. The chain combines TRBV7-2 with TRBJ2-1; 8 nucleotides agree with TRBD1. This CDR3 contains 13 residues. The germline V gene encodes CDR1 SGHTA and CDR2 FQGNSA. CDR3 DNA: TGTGCCAGCAGCTACGACAGGGGTGGGCAAGAGCTCTTC. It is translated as CASSYDRGGQELF.

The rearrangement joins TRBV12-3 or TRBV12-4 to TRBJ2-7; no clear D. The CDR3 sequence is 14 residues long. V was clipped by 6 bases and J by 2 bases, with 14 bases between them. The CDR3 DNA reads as TGTGCCAGCAGCGAAGGGTTACCTACCTACGAGCAGTACTTC. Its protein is CASSEGLPTYEQYF.

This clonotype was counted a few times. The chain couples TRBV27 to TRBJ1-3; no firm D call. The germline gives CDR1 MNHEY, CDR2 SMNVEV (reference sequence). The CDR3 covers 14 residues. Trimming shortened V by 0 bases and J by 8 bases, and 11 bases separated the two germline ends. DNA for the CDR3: TGTGCCAGCAGTTTATCCGGGGTAGCGGACACCATATATTTT. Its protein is CASSLSGVADTIYF.

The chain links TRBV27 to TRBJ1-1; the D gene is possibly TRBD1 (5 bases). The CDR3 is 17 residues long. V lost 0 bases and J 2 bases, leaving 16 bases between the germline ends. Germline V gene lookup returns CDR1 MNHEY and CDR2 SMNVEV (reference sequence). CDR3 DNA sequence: TGTGCCAGCAGTTTATCGAAATTTCGACAGATCAACACTGAAGCTTTCTTT. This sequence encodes CASSLSKFRQINTEAFF.

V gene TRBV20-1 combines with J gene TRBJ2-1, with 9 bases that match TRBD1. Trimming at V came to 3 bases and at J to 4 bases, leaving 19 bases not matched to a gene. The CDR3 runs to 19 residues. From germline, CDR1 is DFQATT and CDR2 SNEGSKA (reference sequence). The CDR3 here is CSARGLGTGTPLPYNEQFF. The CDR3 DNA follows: TGCAGTGCTAGGGGTTTGGGGACAGGGACCCCTCTCCCATACAATGAGCAGTTCTTC.

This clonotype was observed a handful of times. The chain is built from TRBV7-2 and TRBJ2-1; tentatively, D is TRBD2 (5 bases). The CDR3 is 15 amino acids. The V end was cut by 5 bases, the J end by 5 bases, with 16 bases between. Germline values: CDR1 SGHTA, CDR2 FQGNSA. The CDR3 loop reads CASSPGWAPDNEQFF. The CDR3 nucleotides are TGTGCCAGCAGCCCGGGGTGGGCTCCCGACAATGAGCAGTTCTTC.

In DNA form, the CDR3 reads TGTGCCAGCAGCTGGAGCTGGACAGGAGTCACAGATACGCAGTATTTT. Protein sequence: CASSWSWTGVTDTQYF. This chain links TRBV5-6 with TRBJ2-3, with 7 nucleotides matching TRBD1. The J segment lost 2 bases and the V segment lost 3 bases, leaving 9 bases of the junction unmatched. The CDR3 is 16 amino acids. Germline values: CDR1 SGHDT, CDR2 YYEEEE. The full variable domain, with the rest looked up from reference TRBV5-6 and TRBJ2-3, is DAGVTQSPTHLIKTRGQQVTLRCSPKSGHDTVSWYQQALGQGPQFIFQYYEEEERQRGNFPDRFSGHQFPNYSSELNVNALLLGDSALYLCASSWSWTGVTDTQYFGPGTRLTVL.

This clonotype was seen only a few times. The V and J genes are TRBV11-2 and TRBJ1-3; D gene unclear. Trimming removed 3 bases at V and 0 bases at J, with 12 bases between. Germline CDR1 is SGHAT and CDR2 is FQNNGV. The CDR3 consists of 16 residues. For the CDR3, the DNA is TGTGCCAGCAGCTTTGGGCAGCCCTACTCTGGAAACACCATATATTTT. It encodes CASSFGQPYSGNTIYF.

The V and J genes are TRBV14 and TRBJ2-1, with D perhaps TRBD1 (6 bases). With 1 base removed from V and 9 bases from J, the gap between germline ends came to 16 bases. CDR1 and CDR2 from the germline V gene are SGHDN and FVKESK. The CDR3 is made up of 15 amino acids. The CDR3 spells CASSQARQGWGEQFF. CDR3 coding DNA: TGTGCCAGCAGCCAAGCCCGCCAGGGGTGGGGTGAGCAGTTCTTC.

CDR3 DNA sequence: TGTGCCATCTGGAGTCCCCAGTGGGAAAAACTGTTTTTT. It encodes CAIWSPQWEKLFF. This chain links TRBV19 with TRBJ1-4; the D is unclear. V was trimmed by 10 bases and J by 8 bases, leaving 17 bases between them. Germline CDR1 reads LNHDA; CDR2 reads SQIVND (reference sequence). The CDR3 contains 13 residues.

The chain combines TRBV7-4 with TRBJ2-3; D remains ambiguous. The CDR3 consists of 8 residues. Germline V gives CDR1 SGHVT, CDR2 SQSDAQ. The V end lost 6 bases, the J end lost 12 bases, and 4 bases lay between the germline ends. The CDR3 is CASRTQYF. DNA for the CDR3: TGTGCCAGCAGAACTCAGTATTTT.

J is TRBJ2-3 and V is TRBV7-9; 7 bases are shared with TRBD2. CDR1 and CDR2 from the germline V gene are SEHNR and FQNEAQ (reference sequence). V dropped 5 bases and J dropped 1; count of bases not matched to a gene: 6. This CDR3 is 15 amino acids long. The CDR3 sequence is CASSQTSRGTDTQYF. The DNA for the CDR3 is TGTGCCAGCAGCCAGACTAGCCGGGGCACAGATACGCAGTATTTT.

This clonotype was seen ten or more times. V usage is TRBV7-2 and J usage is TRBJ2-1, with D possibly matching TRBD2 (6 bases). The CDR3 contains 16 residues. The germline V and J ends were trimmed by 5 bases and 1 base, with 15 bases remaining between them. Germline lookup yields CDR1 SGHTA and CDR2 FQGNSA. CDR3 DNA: TGTGCCAGCAGCGTAGGCGGACTACGGTCCTACAATGAGCAGTTCTTC. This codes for CASSVGGLRSYNEQFF.

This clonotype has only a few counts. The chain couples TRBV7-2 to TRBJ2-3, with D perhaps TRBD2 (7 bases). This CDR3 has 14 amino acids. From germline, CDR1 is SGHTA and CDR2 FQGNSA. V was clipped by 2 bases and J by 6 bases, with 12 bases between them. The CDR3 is CASSLIRGGDTQYF. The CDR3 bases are TGTGCCAGCAGCTTAATAAGGGGGGGGGATACGCAGTATTTT.

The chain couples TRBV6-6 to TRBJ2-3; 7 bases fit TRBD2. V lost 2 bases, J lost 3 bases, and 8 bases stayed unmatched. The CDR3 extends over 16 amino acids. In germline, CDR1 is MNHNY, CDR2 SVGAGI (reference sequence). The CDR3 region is CASSYTPPGGTDTQYF. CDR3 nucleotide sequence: TGTGCCAGCAGTTACACCCCCCCGGGAGGTACAGATACGCAGTATTTT.

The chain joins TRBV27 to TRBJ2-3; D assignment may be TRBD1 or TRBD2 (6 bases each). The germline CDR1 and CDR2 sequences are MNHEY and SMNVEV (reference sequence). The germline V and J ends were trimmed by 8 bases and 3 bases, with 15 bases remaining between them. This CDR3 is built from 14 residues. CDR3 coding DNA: TGTGCCAGCTCTTCACGGGGGCAGACAGATACGCAGTATTTT. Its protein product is CASSSRGQTDTQYF.

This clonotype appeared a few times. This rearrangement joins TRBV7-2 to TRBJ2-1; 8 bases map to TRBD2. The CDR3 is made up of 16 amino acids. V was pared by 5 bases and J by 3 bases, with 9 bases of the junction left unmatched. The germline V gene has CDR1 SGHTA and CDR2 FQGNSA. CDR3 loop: CASSPGGQGGYNEQFF. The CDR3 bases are TGTGCCAGCAGCCCGGGAGGGCAGGGAGGCTACAATGAGCAGTTCTTC. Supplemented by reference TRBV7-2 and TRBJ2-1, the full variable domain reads GAGVSQSPSNKVTEKGKDVELRCDPISGHTALYWYRQSLGQGLEFLIYFQGNSAPDKSGLPSDRFSAERTGGSVSTLTIQRTQQEDSAVYLCASSPGGQGGYNEQFFGPGTRLTVL.

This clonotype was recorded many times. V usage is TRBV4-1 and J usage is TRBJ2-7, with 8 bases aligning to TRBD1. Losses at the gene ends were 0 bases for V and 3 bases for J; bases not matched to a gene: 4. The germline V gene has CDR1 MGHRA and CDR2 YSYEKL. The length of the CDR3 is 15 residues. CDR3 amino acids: CASSQDRGLFYEQYF. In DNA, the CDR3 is TGCGCCAGCAGCCAAGACAGGGGGCTCTTCTACGAGCAGTACTTC.

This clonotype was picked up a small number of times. In DNA, the CDR3 is TGTGCCAGCAGCCTTACAAGACAGGGTCGGGAGACCCAGTACTTC. It codes for CASSLTRQGRETQYF. The chain joins TRBV11-2 to TRBJ2-5; TRBD1 matches at 7 bases. The CDR3 sequence is 15 residues long. In germline, CDR1 is SGHAT, CDR2 FQNNGV. V shed 5 bases, J shed 5 bases, and the junction held 11 bases outside the gene matches.

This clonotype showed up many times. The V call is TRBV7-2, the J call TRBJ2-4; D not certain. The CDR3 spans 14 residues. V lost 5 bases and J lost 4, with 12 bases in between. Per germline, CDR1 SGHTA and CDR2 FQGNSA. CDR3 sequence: CASSRRVDKNIQYF. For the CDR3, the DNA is TGTGCCAGCAGCCGTCGGGTAGATAAAAACATTCAGTACTTC.